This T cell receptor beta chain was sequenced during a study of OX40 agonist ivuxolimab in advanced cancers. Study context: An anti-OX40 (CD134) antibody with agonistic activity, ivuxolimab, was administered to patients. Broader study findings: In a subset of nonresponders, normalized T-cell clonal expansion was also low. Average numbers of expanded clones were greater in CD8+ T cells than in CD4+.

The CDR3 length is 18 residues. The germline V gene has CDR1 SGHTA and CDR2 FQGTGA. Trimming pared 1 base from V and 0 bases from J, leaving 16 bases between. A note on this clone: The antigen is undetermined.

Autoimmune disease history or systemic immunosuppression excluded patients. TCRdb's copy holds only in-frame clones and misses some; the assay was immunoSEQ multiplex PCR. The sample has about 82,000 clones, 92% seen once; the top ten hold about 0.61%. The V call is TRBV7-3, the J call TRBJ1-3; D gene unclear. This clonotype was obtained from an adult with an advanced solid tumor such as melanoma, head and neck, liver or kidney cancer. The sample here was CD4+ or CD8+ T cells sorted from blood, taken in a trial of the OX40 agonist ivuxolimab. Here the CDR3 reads CASSLNPPGSYSGNTIYF. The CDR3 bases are TGTGCCAGCAGCTTAAACCCGCCAGGCTCCTACTCTGGAAACACCATATATTTT.